This TCR beta chain was found in a study of tissue T cells after allogeneic stem cell transplantation. Study-wide background: Tissue samples with histologically apparent lymphocytes on H&E review were prioritized for sequencing.

Libraries were prepared by immunoSEQ multiplex PCR; TCRdb keeps only in-frame clonotypes and omits some of them. This sample yields around 1,700 clones, of which 65% to 75% are seen a single time; less than 25% belongs to the top ten. CDR1 and CDR2 from the germline V gene are KGHSH and LQKENI. The length of the CDR3 is 12 residues. V lost 5 bases to trimming and J lost 0 bases, with 5 bases between them. The rearrangement joins TRBV18 to TRBJ2-7; unclear D gene. This receptor was taken from a female donor older than 55 with lung cancer. Sequencing used tissue from the stomach, obtained at autopsy. The CDR3 nucleotides read TGTGCCAGCTCAACGAGCTCCTACGAGCAGTACTTC. Translated: CASSTSSYEQYF.